This passage covers 20 T cell receptor beta chains from one sample sequenced in a study of T cell responses to AZD1222 COVID-19 vaccine. The protocol was immunoSEQ multiplex PCR, while the TCRdb copy is restricted to in-frame clones and leaves out a portion. The sample gives about 140,000 clones, over 90% of which show up once; more than 0.85% is in the top ten. This specimen consisted of peripheral blood, obtained on day 0 of MenACWY control vaccination. The source is an adult in good health.

The chain couples TRBV19 to TRBJ1-1, with D unclear. In germline, CDR1 is LNHDA, CDR2 SQIVND (reference sequence). CDR3 length: 14 residues. Trimming removed 4 bases from V and 0 bases from J, with 9 bases in between. The CDR3 protein is CASSNIRMNTEAFF. The CDR3 nucleotides are TGTGCCAGTAGTAACATTAGAATGAACACTGAAGCTTTCTTT.

J is TRBJ2-2 and V is TRBV27; TRBD2 aligns across 14 bases. This CDR3 region has 19 residues. The junction had 9 bases not matched to a gene; V was cut back by 3 bases and J by 3 bases. Germline CDR1 and CDR2: MNHEY and SMNVEV (reference sequence). The DNA of the CDR3 is TGTGCCAGCAGTTTCTTTGGACTAGCGGGGGGCCGGGACACCGGGGAGCTGTTTTTT. Protein sequence: CASSFFGLAGGRDTGELFF.

The CDR3 sequence: CASSFGGAGNTIYF. The CDR3 nucleotides read TGTGCCAGCAGCTTTGGCGGGGCTGGAAACACCATATATTTT. The chain recombines TRBV7-9 with TRBJ1-3, with D unclear. The CDR3 is made up of 14 amino acids. Trimming pared 3 bases from V and 2 bases from J, leaving 8 bases between. The germline V gene encodes CDR1 SEHNR and CDR2 FQNEAQ (reference sequence).

V and J are TRBV7-2 and TRBJ1-2; the D gene is possibly TRBD1 (6 bases). The length of the CDR3 is 14 residues. Per germline, CDR1 SGHTA and CDR2 FQGNSA. The ends were cut back, 2 bases at V and 8 bases at J, with 15 bases in the middle. The DNA of the CDR3 is TGTGCCAGCAGCTTAATCCTGAGGGGGGGAGGCTACACCTTC. Translation: CASSLILRGGGYTF.

V and J are TRBV2 and TRBJ1-5; TRBD1 might be the D (5 bases). The germline gives CDR1 SNHLY, CDR2 FYNNEI. The CDR3 totals 14 residues. The germline V and J ends were trimmed by 6 bases and 4 bases, with 13 bases remaining between them. CDR3 region: CASSAGTFNQPQHF. CDR3 DNA: TGTGCCAGCAGCGCCGGGACCTTTAATCAGCCCCAGCATTTT.

V usage is TRBV7-3 and J usage is TRBJ1-2; 7 bases align to TRBD1. CDR3 size: 16 residues. The V and J ends lost 1 base and 8 bases, in that order; junction bases with no gene match: 13. The V gene's germline CDR1 is SGHTA and CDR2 FQGTGA. In DNA form, the CDR3 reads TGTGCCAGCAGCTTAAGTCCAGGGGGTGCGTTCAGGGGCTACACCTTC. Its translation is CASSLSPGGAFRGYTF.

This clone came up a few times. V and J are TRBV19 and TRBJ1-1; no firm D call. With 5 bases removed from V and 4 bases from J, the gap between germline ends came to 11 bases. The CDR3 covers 13 residues. CDR1 and CDR2 from the germline V gene are LNHDA and SQIVND (reference sequence). CDR3 sequence: CASSPVTATEAFF. Here the CDR3 DNA reads TGTGCCAGTAGTCCGGTTACGGCCACTGAAGCTTTCTTT.

This clone showed up just a few times. The chain combines TRBV6-5 with TRBJ1-3; no reliable D call. Germline V gene lookup returns CDR1 MNHEY and CDR2 SVGAGI. This CDR3 spans 13 amino acids. Trimming removed 6 bases from V and 8 bases from J, with 14 bases in between. The CDR3 nucleotides are TGTGCCAGCAGGGGCAGTGACGGCGACACCATATATTTT. Its protein is CASRGSDGDTIYF.

The gene calls are TRBV3-1 (or the pseudogene TRBV3-2) and TRBJ1-5; D gene uncertain. CDR3 length: 15 residues. V dropped 1 base and J dropped 0 bases, with 7 bases sitting between them. Germline CDR1 is LGHDT and CDR2 is YNNKEL (reference sequence). CDR3 protein: CASSQAGDSNQPQHF. CDR3 bases: TGTGCCAGCAGCCAAGCAGGCGATAGCAATCAGCCCCAGCATTTT.

This clone was detected only once. The chain joins TRBV7-2 to TRBJ1-5, with D unresolved. The CDR3 spans 13 residues. V was pared by 1 base and J by 4 bases, with 5 bases between. Germline V gene lookup returns CDR1 SGHTA and CDR2 FQGNSA. The CDR3, as DNA: TGTGCCAGCAGCTTAGGTGAAAATCAGCCCCAGCATTTT. Residues: CASSLGENQPQHF.

The chain joins TRBV6-1 to TRBJ1-2; no clear D. V lost 0 bases, J lost 3 bases, and 11 bases lay in between. CDR1 MNHNS and CDR2 SASEGT come from the germline V gene. The CDR3 is 15 amino acids. The DNA for the CDR3 is TGTGCCAGCAGTGAAGCTTCGCAGAGCTACTATGGCTACACCTTC. This sequence encodes CASSEASQSYYGYTF.

V usage is TRBV7-3 and J usage is TRBJ1-5; 8 bases match TRBD1. J gave up 2 bases and V 1 base, and 22 bases lay outside the gene matches. CDR3 length: 22 residues. Germline V lookup: CDR1 SGHTA, CDR2 FQGTGA. The CDR3 region has the DNA TGTGCCAGCAGCTTAAGGACCGAACCGGTGCTGCTCGACAGGGGCGGCAATCAGCCCCAGCATTTT. Amino acids: CASSLRTEPVLLDRGGNQPQHF. Full variable domain (remainder filled in from reference TRBV7-3 and TRBJ1-5): GAGVSQTPSNKVTEKGKYVELRCDPISGHTALYWYRQSLGQGPEFLIYFQGTGAADDSGLPNDRFFAVRPEGSVSTLKIQRTERGDSAVYLCASSLRTEPVLLDRGGNQPQHFGDGTRLSIL.

The rearrangement joins TRBV2 to TRBJ2-1; no clear D gene. In germline, CDR1 is SNHLY, CDR2 FYNNEI. The CDR3 extends over 13 amino acids. Trimming took off 11 bases at V and 4 bases at J, with 15 bases between the two ends. The CDR3 protein is CAAKQDRYNEQFF. The CDR3 bases are TGTGCCGCCAAGCAGGACCGGTACAATGAGCAGTTCTTC.

J is TRBJ1-1 and V is TRBV30; D not certain. The V end was cut by 4 bases, the J end by 1 base, with 16 bases between. The CDR3 length is 15 residues. The germline V gene has CDR1 GTSNPN and CDR2 SVGIG (reference sequence). DNA of the CDR3: TGTGCCTGGACCCGCGACGGCAGCGGGAACACTGAAGCTTTCTTT. Amino acids: CAWTRDGSGNTEAFF.

The chain joins TRBV4-3 to TRBJ1-2; weak D call: TRBD1 (5 bases). CDR1 and CDR2 from the germline V gene are LGHNA and YSLEER. The V end lost 0 bases, the J end lost 8 bases, and 10 bases lay between the germline ends. This CDR3 is 13 amino acids long. The CDR3 here is CASSQETHRGYTF. CDR3 nucleotides: TGCGCCAGCAGCCAAGAGACCCACAGGGGCTACACCTTC.

This chain connects TRBV4-2 to TRBJ1-2; D is ambiguous. Trimming pared 0 bases from V and 4 bases from J, leaving 9 bases between. CDR3 length: 14 amino acids. Germline CDR1 LGHNA, CDR2 YNFKEQ. As DNA, the CDR3 is TGTGCCAGCAGCCAAGATTACGGAACCTATGGCTACACCTTC. Encoded protein: CASSQDYGTYGYTF.

V is TRBV5-3 and J is TRBJ1-1; the D is unclear. TRBV5-3 is marked as an open reading frame, function uncertain. The CDR3 runs 15 residues. V was clipped by 3 bases and J by 3 bases, with 15 bases between them. The CDR3 region is CARSSPVLSDTEAFF. CDR3 DNA: TGTGCCAGAAGCTCGCCCGTGTTATCAGACACTGAAGCTTTCTTT.

The rearrangement joins TRBV24-1 to TRBJ2-1; TRBD1 matches at 7 bases. The CDR3 is 13 residues long. Germline CDR1 reads KGHDR; CDR2 reads SFDVKD. V was pared by 6 bases and J by 7 bases, with 5 bases of the junction left unmatched. This CDR3 reads CATSLAGGNEQFF. The CDR3 DNA reads as TGTGCCACCAGTCTAGCAGGGGGTAATGAGCAGTTCTTC.

V and J are TRBV19 and TRBJ1-2, with a tentative D call TRBD1 (5 bases). This CDR3 spans 14 amino acids. Germline loops: CDR1 LNHDA, CDR2 SQIVND (reference sequence). The ends were cut back, 1 base at V and 4 bases at J, with 10 bases in the middle. The chain's CDR3 is CASSIVQGLYGYTF. As DNA, the CDR3 is TGTGCCAGTAGTATAGTTCAGGGACTCTATGGCTACACCTTC.

This clone came up a few times. The chain carries TRBV15 and TRBJ2-1; D is possibly TRBD1 (6 bases). Germline assignment: CDR1 LNHNV and CDR2 YYDKDF (reference sequence). The CDR3 has 15 residues. Trimming removed 0 bases from V and 6 bases from J, with 12 bases in between. CDR3 sequence (DNA): TGTGCCACCAGCAGAGATCTTAGGGGGTTCAATGAGCAGTTCTTC. It encodes CATSRDLRGFNEQFF.